This T cell receptor (beta chain) was identified in a study of OX40 agonist ivuxolimab in advanced cancers. V shed 6 bases and J shed 5 bases, with 16 bases lying between them. Germline V CDR1 and CDR2: MGHDK, SYGVNS. This CDR3 comprises 14 residues. Assay used: immunoSEQ multiplex PCR; TCRdb lists only in-frame clones, some missing. The data hold about 22,000 clones, with 86% observed a single time. This clonotype was sampled from an adult with an advanced solid tumor such as melanoma, head and neck, liver or kidney cancer. The genes are TRBV25-1 and TRBJ1-2, with a weak D call TRBD1 (6 bases). The sequences come from CD4+ or CD8+ T cells sorted from blood, collected in a trial of the OX40 agonist ivuxolimab. The CDR3 loop is CASSTGRWVYGYTF. The CDR3 nucleotides are TGTGCCAGCAGCACAGGGCGTTGGGTTTATGGCTACACCTTC.